The source of this TCR beta chain is a study of cytomegalovirus exposure and HLA in healthy donors. Study outcomes and limitations: CMV serostatus was the only immune exposure information that was available.

The V gene's germline CDR1 is PRHDT and CDR2 FYEKMQ (reference sequence). The CDR3 loop spans 15 amino acids. The ends were cut back, 6 bases at V and 2 bases at J, with 17 bases in the middle. PCR amplification relied on 60 Vbeta primers (plus 13 Jbeta primers). TCRdb keeps only in-frame clones here, not all; method: immunoSEQ multiplex PCR. The table lists around 70,000 clones. With regard to this clone: What it binds is not known.

The donors gave bone marrow, and they were healthy. The chain recombines TRBV13 with TRBJ2-7; a weak D match, TRBD2 (5 bases). Sequencing was performed on PBMCs. The sequence was obtained from a boy aged 5 to 17 in good health and CMV-seronegative. This chain's CDR3 is CASSFVGESAYEQYF. The CDR3 DNA reads as TGTGCCAGCAGTTTTGTGGGAGAGAGCGCCTACGAGCAGTACTTC. Together with reference TRBV13 and TRBJ2-7, the CDR3 gives the full variable domain: AAGVIQSPRHLIKEKRETATLKCYPIPRHDTVYWYQQGPGQDPQFLISFYEKMQSDKGSIPDRFSAQQFSDYHSELNMSSLELGDSALYFCASSFVGESAYEQYFGPGTRLTVT.